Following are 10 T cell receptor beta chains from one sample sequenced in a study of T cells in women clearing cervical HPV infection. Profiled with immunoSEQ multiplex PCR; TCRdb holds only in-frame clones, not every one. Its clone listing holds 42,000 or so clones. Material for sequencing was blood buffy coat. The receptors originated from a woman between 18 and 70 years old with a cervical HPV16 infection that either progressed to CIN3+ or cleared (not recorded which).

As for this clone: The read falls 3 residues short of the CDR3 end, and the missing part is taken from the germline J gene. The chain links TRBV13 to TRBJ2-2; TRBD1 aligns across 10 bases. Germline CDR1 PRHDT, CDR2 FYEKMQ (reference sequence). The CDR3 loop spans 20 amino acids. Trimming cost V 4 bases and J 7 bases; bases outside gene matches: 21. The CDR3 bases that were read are TGTGCCAGCAGCTGGAGGGGGGGGCCTAACGGGACAGGGGTGGTCGGGGAG. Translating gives CASSWRGGPNGTGVVGE. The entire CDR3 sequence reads CASSWRGGPNGTGVVGELFF.

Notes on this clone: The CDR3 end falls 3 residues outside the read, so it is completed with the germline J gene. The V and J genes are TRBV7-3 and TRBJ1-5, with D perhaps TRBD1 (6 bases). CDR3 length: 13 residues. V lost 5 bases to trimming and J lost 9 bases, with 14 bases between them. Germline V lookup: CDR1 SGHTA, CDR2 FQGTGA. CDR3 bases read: TGTGCCAGCAGCGCAACGGACAGAGGGCCC. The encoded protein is CASSATDRGP. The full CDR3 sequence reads CASSATDRGPQHF.

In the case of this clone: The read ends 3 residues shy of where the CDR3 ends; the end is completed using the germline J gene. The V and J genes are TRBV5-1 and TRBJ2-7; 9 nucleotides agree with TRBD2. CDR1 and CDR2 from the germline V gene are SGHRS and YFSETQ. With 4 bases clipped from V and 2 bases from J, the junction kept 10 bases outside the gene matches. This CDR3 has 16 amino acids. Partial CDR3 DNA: TGCGCCAGCAGCACCGATAGCGGGGGCCTCCCCTACGAG. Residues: CASSTDSGGLPYE. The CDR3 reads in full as CASSTDSGGLPYEQYF.

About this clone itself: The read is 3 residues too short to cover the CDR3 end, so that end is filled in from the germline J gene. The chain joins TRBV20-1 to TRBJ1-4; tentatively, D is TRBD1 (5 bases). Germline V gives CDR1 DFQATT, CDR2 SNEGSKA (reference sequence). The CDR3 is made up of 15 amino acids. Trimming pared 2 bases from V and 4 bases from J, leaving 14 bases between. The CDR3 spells CSARFAGDSNEKLFF. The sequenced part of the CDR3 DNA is TGCAGTGCTAGATTTGCAGGAGACAGTAATGAAAAA.

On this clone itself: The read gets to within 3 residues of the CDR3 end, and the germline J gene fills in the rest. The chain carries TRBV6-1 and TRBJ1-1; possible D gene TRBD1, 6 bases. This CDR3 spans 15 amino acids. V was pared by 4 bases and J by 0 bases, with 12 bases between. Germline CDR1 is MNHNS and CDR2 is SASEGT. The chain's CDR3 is CASSAGGGMNTEAFF. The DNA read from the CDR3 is TGTGCCAGCAGTGCGGGGGGGGGCATGAACACTGAA.

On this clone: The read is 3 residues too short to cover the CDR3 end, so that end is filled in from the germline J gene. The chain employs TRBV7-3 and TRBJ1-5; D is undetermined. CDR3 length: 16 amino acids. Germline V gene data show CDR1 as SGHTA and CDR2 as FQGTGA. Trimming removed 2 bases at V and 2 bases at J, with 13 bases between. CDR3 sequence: CASSLAAAVGNQPQHF. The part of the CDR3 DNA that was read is TGTGCCAGCAGCTTAGCGGCGGCGGTTGGCAATCAGCCC.

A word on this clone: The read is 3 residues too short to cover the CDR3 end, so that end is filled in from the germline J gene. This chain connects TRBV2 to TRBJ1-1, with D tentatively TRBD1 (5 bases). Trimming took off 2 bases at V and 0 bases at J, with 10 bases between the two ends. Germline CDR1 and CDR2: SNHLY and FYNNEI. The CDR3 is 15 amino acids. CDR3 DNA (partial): TGTGCCAGCAGTGAACAGGGCAGAATGAACACTGAA. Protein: CASSEQGRMNTE. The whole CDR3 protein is CASSEQGRMNTEAFF.

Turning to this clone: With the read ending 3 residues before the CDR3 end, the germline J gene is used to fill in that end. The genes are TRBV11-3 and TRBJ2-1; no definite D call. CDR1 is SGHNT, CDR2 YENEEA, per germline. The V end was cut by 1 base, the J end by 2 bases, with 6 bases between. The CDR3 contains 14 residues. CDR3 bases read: TGTGCCAGCAGCTTAGTTCGTGCCTACAATGAG. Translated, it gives CASSLVRAYNE. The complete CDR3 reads CASSLVRAYNEQFF.

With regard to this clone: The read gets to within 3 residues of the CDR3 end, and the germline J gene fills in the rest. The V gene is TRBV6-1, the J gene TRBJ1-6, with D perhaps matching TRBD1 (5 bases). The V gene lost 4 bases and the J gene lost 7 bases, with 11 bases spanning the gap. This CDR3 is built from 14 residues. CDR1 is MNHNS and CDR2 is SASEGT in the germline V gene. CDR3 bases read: TGTGCCAGCAGTGTTCTGACAGAGAATTCACCC. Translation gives CASSVLTENSP. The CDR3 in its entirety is CASSVLTENSPLHF.

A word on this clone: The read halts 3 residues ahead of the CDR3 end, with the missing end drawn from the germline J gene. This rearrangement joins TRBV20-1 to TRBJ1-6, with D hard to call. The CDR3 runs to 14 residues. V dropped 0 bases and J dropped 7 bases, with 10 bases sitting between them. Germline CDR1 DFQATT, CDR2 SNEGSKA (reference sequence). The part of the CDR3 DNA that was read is TGCAGTGCTAGAGACACCGCGTGGAATTCACCC. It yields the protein CSARDTAWNSP. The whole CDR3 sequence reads CSARDTAWNSPLHF.